This T cell receptor beta chain was recovered during a study of T cell changes during pregnancy in multiple sclerosis. Libraries were prepared by immunoSEQ multiplex PCR; TCRdb keeps only in-frame clonotypes and omits some of them. The repertoire holds roughly 60,000 clones, with around 95% as singletons. The ends lost 0 bases at V and 10 bases at J; junction bases unmatched: 9. This CDR3 region has 16 residues. Germline V gene lookup returns CDR1 MNHEY and CDR2 SMNVEV (reference sequence). The sequence came from a female donor with multiple sclerosis, enrolled in a pregnancy study. The source was CD4+ T cells from peripheral blood mononuclear cells, collected before pregnancy. This rearrangement joins TRBV27 to TRBJ2-3, with 11 bases lining up with TRBD2. This chain's CDR3 is CASSLSTSGVLVAQYF. In DNA form, the CDR3 reads TGTGCCAGCAGTTTATCGACTAGCGGGGTCCTCGTGGCGCAGTATTTT.